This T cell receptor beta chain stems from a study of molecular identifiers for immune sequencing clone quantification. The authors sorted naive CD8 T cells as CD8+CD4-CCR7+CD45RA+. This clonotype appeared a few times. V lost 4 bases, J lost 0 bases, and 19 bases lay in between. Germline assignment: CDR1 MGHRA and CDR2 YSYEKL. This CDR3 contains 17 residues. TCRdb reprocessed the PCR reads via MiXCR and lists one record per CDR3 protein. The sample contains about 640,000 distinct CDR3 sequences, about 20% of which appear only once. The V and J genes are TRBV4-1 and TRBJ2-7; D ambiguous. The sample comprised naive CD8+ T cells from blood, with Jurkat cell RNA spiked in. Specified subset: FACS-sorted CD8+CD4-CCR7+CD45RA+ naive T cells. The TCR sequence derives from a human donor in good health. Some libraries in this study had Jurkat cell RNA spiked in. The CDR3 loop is CASSRTFKGGSSYEQYF. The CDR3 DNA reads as TGCGCCAGCAGCCGAACGTTTAAGGGCGGTAGCTCCTACGAGCAGTACTTC.